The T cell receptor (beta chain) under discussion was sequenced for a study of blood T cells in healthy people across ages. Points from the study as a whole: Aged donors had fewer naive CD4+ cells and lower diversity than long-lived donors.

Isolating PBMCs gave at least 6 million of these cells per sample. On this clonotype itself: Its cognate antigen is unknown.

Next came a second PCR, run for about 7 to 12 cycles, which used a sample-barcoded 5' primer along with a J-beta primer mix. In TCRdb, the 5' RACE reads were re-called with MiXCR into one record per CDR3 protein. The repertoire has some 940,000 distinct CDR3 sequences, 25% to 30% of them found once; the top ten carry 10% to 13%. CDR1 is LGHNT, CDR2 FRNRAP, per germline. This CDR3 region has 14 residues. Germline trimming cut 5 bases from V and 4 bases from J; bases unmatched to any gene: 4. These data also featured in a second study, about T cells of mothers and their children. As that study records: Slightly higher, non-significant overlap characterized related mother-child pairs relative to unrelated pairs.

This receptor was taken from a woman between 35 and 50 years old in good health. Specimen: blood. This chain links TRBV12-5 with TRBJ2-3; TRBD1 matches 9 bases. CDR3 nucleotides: TGTGCTAGTGGTAGGGACAGGGATTCAGATACGCAGTATTTT. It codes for CASGRDRDSDTQYF.